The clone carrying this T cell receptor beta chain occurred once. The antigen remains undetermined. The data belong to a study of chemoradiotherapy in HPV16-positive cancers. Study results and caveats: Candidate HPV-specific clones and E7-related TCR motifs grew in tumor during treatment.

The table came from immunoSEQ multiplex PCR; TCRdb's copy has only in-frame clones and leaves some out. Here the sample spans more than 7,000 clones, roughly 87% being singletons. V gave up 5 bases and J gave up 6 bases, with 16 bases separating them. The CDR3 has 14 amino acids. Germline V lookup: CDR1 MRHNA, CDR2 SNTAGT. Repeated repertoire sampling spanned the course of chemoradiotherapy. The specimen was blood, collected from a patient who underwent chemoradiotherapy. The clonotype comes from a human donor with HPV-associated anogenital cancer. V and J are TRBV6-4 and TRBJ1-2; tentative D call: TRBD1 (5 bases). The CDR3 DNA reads TGTGCCAGCAGTCCGACCGCGACAGATGATGGCTACACCTTC. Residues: CASSPTATDDGYTF.